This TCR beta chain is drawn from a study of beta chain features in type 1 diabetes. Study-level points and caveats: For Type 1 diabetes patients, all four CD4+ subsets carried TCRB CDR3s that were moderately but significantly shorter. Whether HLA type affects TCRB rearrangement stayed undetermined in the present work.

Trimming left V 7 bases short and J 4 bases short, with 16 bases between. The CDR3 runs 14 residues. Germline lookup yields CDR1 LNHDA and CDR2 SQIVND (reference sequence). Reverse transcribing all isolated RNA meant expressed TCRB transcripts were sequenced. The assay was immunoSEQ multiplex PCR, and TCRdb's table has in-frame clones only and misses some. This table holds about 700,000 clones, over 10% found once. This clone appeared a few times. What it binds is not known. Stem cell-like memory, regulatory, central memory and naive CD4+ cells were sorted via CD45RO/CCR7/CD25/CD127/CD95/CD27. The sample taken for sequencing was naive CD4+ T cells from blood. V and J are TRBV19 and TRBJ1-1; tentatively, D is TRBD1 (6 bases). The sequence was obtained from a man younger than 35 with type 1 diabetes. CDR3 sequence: CASTEARGGTEAFF. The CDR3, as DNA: TGTGCCAGTACCGAGGCCAGGGGTGGCACTGAAGCTTTCTTT.